This TCR beta chain was recorded in a study of T cell responses to AZD1222 COVID-19 vaccine. General observations from the study: Reports say nearly half of spike-specific TCRs go after unmutated variant regions. Clonal diversity was possibly underestimated, and the donors were mostly white British, with more females.

TCRdb's table, derived via immunoSEQ multiplex PCR, lists solely in-frame clones and lacks some. The table has approximately 150,000 clones, more than 70% seen once. To note about this clone: The antigen remains undetermined.

The CDR3 is 15 residues long. Trimming removed 5 bases at V and 0 bases at J, with 13 bases between. Germline V gives CDR1 SEHNR, CDR2 FQNEAQ (reference sequence). This chain joins TRBV7-9 and TRBJ1-1; no definite D call. The TCR comes from an adult who received the AZD1222 COVID-19 vaccine. The sample here was peripheral blood, taken 28 days after the second AZD1222 dose. The CDR3: CASSPVQGMNTEAFF. The CDR3 bases are TGTGCCAGCAGCCCGGTGCAAGGGATGAACACTGAAGCTTTCTTT.